The T cell receptor beta chain under discussion was sequenced for a study of PD-L1 blockade in urothelial cancer. Time point of the sample: peripheral blood 6 weeks after treatment start. Sequencing was performed with immunoSEQ multiplex PCR; in TCRdb, only in-frame clones are kept and a portion is missing. The sample shows about 45,000 clones, around 80% of them seen only once. Per the germline V gene, CDR1 is ENHRY and CDR2 is SYGVKD. The CDR3 has 14 residues. V dropped 10 bases and J dropped 0 bases, with 14 bases sitting between them. Source: PBMCs, taken around atezolizumab (anti-PD-L1) treatment. The TCR comes from a man in his fifties or sixties with urothelial cancer. The chain is built from TRBV10-3 and TRBJ2-3, with D possibly being TRBD1 (5 bases). The DNA for the CDR3 is TGTGCCACCCGAAGGCAGGGTAGCACAGATACGCAGTATTTT. This translates into CATRRQGSTDTQYF.